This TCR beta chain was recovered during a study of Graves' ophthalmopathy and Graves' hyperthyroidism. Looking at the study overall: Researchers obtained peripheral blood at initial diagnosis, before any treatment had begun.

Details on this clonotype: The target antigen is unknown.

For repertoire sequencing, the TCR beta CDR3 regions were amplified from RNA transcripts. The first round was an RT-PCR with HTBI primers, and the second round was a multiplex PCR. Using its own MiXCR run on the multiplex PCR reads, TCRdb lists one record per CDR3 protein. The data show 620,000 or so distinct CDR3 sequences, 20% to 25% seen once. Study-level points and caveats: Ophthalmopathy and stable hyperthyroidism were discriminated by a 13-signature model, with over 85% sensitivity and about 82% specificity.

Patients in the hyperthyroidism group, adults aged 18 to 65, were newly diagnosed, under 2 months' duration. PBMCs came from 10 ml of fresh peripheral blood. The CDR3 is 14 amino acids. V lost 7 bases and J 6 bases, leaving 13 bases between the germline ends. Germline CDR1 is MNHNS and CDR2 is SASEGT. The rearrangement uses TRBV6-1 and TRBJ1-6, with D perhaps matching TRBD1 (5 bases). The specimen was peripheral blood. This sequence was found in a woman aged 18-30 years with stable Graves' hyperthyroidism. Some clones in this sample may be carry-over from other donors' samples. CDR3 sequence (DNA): TGTGCCAGCACACTCCAGGGTGTTAATTCACCCCTCCACTTT. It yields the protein CASTLQGVNSPLHF.